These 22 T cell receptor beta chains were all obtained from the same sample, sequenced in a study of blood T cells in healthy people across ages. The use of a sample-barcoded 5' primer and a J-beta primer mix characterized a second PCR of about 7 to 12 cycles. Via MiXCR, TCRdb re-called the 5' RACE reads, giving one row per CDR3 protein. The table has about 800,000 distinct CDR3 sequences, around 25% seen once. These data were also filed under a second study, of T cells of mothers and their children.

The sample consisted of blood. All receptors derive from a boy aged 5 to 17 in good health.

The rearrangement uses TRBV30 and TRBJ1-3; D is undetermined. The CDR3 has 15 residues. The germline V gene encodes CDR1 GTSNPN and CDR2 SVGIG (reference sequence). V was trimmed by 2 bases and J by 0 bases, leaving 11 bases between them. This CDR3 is CAWSWIVGSGNTIYF. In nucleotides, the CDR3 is TGTGCCTGGAGTTGGATAGTTGGCTCTGGAAACACCATATATTTT. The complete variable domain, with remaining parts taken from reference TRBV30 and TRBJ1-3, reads SQTIHQWPATLVQPVGSPLSLECTVEGTSNPNLYWYRQAAGRGLQLLFYSVGIGQISSEVPQNLSASRPQDRQFILSSKKLLLSDSGFYLCAWSWIVGSGNTIYFGEGSWLTVV.

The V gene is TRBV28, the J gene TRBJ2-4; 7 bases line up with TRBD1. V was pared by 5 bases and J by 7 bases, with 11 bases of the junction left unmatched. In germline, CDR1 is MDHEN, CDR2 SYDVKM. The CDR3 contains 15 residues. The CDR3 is CASSTTTGNRNIQYF. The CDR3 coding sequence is TGTGCCAGCAGTACTACGACAGGGAACCGGAACATTCAGTACTTC.

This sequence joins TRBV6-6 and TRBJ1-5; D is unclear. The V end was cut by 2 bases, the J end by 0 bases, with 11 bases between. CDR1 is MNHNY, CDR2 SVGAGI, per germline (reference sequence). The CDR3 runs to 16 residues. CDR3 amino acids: CASSYNPGSSNQPQHF. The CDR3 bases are TGTGCCAGCAGTTACAATCCAGGATCTAGCAATCAGCCCCAGCATTTT.

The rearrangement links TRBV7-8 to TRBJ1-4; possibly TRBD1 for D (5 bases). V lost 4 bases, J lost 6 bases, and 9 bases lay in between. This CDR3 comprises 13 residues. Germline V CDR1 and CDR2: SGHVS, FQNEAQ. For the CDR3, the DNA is TGTGCCAGCAGCTCAGGGTTCGATGAAAAACTGTTTTTT. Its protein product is CASSSGFDEKLFF.

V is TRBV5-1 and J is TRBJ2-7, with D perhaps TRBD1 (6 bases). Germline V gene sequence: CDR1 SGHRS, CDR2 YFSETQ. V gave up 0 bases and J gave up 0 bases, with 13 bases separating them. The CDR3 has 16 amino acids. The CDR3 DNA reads TGCGCCAGCAGCTTGGGGGGGACACCCAGCTCCTACGAGCAGTACTTC. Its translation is CASSLGGTPSSYEQYF. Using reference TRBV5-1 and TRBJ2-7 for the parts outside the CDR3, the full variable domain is KAGVTQTPRYLIKTRGQQVTLSCSPISGHRSVSWYQQTPGQGLQFLFEYFSETQRNKGNFPGRFSGRQFSNSRSEMNVSTLELGDSALYLCASSLGGTPSSYEQYFGPGTRLTVT.

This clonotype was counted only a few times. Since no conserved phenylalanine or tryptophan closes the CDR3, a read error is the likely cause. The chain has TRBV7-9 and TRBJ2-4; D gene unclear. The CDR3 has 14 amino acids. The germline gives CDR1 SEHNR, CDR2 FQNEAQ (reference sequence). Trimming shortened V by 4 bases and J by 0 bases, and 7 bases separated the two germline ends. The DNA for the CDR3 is TGTGCCAGCAGCTCAACCGAAGCCAAAAACATTCAGTACCCC. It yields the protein CASSSTEAKNIQYP.

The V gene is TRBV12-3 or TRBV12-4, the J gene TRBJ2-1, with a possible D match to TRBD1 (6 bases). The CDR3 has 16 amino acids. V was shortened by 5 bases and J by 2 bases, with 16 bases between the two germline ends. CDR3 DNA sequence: TGTGCCAGCAGTCCCGATCAGGGGCCGGCCTACAATGAGCAGTTCTTC. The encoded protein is CASSPDQGPAYNEQFF.

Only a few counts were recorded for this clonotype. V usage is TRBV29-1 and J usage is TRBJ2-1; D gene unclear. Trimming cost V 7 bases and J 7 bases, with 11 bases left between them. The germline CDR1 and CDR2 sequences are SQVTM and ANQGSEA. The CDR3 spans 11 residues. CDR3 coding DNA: TGCAGCGCCGAATCCGGAAATGAGCAGTTCTTC. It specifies CSAESGNEQFF.

The CDR3 reads CASSYRTGLSNQPQHF. The CDR3 bases are TGCGCCAGCAGCTATCGGACAGGGCTTAGCAATCAGCCCCAGCATTTT. This sequence joins TRBV4-1 and TRBJ1-5, with TRBD1 identical over 8 bases. Germline V lookup: CDR1 MGHRA, CDR2 YSYEKL. Trimming at V came to 5 bases and at J to 0 bases, leaving 6 bases not matched to a gene. This CDR3 contains 16 residues.

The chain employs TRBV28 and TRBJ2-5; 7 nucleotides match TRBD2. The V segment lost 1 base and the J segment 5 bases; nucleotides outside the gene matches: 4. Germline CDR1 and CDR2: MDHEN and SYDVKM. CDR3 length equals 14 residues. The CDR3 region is CASSLSFGRETQYF. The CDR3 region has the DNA TGTGCCAGCAGTTTATCTTTCGGGAGGGAGACCCAGTACTTC.

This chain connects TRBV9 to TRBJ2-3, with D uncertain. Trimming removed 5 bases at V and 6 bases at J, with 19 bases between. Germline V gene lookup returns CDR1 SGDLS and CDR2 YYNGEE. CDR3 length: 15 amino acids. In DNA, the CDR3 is TGTGCCAGCAGTGCCCGGCTGGAAAACACGGATACGCAGTATTTT. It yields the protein CASSARLENTDTQYF.

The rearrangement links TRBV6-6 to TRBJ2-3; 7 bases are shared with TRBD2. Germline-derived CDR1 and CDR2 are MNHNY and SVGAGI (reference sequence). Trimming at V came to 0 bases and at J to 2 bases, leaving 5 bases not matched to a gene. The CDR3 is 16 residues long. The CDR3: CASSYSGGGPTDTQYF. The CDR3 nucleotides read TGTGCCAGCAGTTACTCTGGGGGAGGGCCCACAGATACGCAGTATTTT.

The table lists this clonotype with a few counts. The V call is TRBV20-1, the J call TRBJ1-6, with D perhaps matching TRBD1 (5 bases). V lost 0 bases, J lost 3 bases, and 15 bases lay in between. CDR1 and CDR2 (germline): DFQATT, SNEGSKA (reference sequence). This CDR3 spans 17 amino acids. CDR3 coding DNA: TGCAGTGCTAGAGATCGGGGGGTTGTTTTCTATAATTCACCCCTCCACTTT. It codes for CSARDRGVVFYNSPLHF.

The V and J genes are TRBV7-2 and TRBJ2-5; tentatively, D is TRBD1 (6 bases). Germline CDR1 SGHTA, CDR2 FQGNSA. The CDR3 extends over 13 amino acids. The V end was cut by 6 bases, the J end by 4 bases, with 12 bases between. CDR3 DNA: TGTGCCAGCAGGCACAGGGCAGGAGAGACCCAGTACTTC. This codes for CASRHRAGETQYF. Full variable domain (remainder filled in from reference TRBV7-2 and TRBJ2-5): GAGVSQSPSNKVTEKGKDVELRCDPISGHTALYWYRQSLGQGLEFLIYFQGNSAPDKSGLPSDRFSAERTGGSVSTLTIQRTQQEDSAVYLCASRHRAGETQYFGPGTRLLVL.

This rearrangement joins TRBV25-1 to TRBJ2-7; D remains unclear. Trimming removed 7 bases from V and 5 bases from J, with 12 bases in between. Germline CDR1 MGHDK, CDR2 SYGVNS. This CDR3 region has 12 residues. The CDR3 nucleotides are TGTGCCAGCACTAACGGATACGACGAGCAGTACTTC. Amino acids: CASTNGYDEQYF.

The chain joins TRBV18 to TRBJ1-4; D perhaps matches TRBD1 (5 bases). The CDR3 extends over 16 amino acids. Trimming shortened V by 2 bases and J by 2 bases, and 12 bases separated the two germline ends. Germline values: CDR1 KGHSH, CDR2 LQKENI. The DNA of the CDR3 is TGTGCCAGCTCACCAGCTTCGGACAACACTAATGAAAAACTGTTTTTT. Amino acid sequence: CASSPASDNTNEKLFF.

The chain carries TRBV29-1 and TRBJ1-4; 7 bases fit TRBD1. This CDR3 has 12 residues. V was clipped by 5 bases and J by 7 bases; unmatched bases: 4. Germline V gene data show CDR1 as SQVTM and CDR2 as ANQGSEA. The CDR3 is CSVTTGTEKLFF. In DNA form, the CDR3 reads TGCAGCGTTACGACAGGGACTGAAAAACTGTTTTTT.

The CDR3 protein is CAWTADSYNSPLHF. CDR3 nucleotide sequence: TGTGCCTGGACCGCGGACTCCTATAATTCACCCCTCCACTTT. The rearrangement uses TRBV30 and TRBJ1-6; D is unclear. CDR1 and CDR2 (germline): GTSNPN, SVGIG (reference sequence). The length of the CDR3 is 14 residues. The V and J ends lost 4 bases and 0 bases respectively, with 7 bases between them.

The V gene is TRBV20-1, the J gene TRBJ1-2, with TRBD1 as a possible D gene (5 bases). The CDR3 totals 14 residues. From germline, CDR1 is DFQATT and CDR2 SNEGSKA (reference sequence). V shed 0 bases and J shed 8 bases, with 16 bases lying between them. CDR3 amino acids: CSARDYNPGKGYTF. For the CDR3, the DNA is TGCAGTGCTAGAGATTATAACCCAGGGAAGGGCTACACCTTC.

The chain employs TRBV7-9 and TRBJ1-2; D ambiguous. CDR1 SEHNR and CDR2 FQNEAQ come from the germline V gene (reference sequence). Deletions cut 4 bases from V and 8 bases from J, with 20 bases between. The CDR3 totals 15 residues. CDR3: CASSSFFWPDLGYTF. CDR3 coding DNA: TGTGCCAGCAGCTCGTTCTTTTGGCCCGATCTAGGCTACACCTTC.

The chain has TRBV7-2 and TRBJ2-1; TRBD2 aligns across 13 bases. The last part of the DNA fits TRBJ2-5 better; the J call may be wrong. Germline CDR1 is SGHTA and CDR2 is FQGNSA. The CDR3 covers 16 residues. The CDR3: CASSSRTSGRRETQYF. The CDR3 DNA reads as TGTGCCAGCAGCTCCCGGACTAGCGGGAGACGAGAGACCCAGTACTTC.

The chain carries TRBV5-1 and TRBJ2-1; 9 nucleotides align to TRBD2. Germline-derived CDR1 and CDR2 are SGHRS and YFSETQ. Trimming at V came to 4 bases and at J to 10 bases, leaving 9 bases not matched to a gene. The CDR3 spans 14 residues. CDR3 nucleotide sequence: TGCGCCAGCAGCACCCGTTCTACTAGCGGGGAGCAGTTCTTC. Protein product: CASSTRSTSGEQFF.